This TCR beta chain derives from a study of cytotoxic CD8 clonotypes in ibrutinib-treated CLL. About the research overall: Partial response occurred in some 25 patients and complete response in 2; at median approximately 70 months, about 14 remained remitted and 12 progressed. Patients gave response samples after a median approximately eleven months of treatment, range 6 to 36.

Profiled with immunoSEQ multiplex PCR; TCRdb holds only in-frame clones, not every one. The sample has 10,000 to 15,000 clones, about 59% seen once. Germline CDR1 MDHEN, CDR2 SYDVKM. The CDR3 totals 16 residues. Trimming removed 6 bases at V and 4 bases at J, with 21 bases between. Comments on this clone: Its antigen is still unknown.

The study's findings and limits: Clonality rose at ibrutinib response, held steady in sustained remission, and fell toward baseline at progression. Baseline clonality was higher than in age-matched healthy donors and moved in step with circulating CD8+ T-cell counts.

The chain links TRBV28 to TRBJ1-1, with a tentative D call TRBD1 (5 bases). Sequenced material: PBMCs, taken before ibrutinib treatment. The TCR comes from a human donor with chronic lymphocytic leukemia. The chain's CDR3 is CASSPPGTGLSTEAFF. CDR3 coding DNA: TGTGCCAGCAGCCCTCCGGGGACGGGACTGAGCACTGAAGCTTTCTTT.